Listed here are 5 T cell receptor beta chains from one sample, sequenced in a study of early T cells in non-severe SARS-CoV-2 infection. TCRdb processed the 5' RACE reads anew with MiXCR; each CDR3 protein has one entry. The table lists around 71,000 distinct CDR3 sequences, about a tenth of them singletons, with about 16% in the top ten. This sample comprised whole blood, obtained at baseline. These receptors all stem from an adult who was a healthcare worker with PCR-confirmed SARS-CoV-2 infection or an uninfected control (not recorded which).

This clonotype was observed a handful of times. This chain connects TRBV5-8 to TRBJ2-2, with 9 bases matching TRBD1. The length of the CDR3 is 16 residues. Unmatched junction bases numbered 4, after V lost 3 bases and J lost 1 base. CDR1 SGHTS and CDR2 YDEGEE come from the germline V gene. The CDR3 is CASSSKDRGNTGELFF. The CDR3 bases are TGTGCCAGCAGCTCGAAGGACAGGGGGAACACCGGGGAGCTGTTTTTT.

This clonotype came up many times. The rearrangement links TRBV2 to TRBJ1-2; D is possibly TRBD1 (5 bases). Trimming cost V 5 bases and J 5 bases, with 18 bases left between them. CDR1 and CDR2 from the germline V gene are SNHLY and FYNNEI. The CDR3 covers 15 residues. The CDR3 loop reads CASSLRDQSRYGYTF. The CDR3 DNA is TGTGCCAGCAGTCTCCGGGACCAGTCGCGGTATGGCTACACCTTC.

The J gene is TRBJ2-4, the V gene TRBV19; 7 bases fit TRBD1. CDR3 length: 13 amino acids. In germline, CDR1 is LNHDA, CDR2 SQIVND (reference sequence). Losses at the gene ends were 5 bases for V and 4 bases for J; bases not matched to a gene: 2. The CDR3 sequence is CASSLGQKNIQYF. In nucleotides, the CDR3 is TGTGCCAGTAGTCTGGGACAGAAAAACATTCAGTACTTC.

This clonotype was seen only a few times. The chain links TRBV7-2 to TRBJ2-2; TRBD1 is a possible D gene (5 bases). The ends were cut back, 2 bases at V and 2 bases at J, with 9 bases in the middle. CDR1 is SGHTA, CDR2 FQGNSA, per germline. This CDR3 comprises 15 residues. The CDR3 DNA is TGTGCCAGCAGCTTAAAGACAGTAAACACCGGGGAGCTGTTTTTT. Protein product: CASSLKTVNTGELFF.

The chain joins TRBV6-2 or TRBV6-3 to TRBJ2-6, with 7 bases lining up with TRBD1. Per the germline V gene, CDR1 is MNHEY and CDR2 is SVGEGT. Trimming took 6 bases from V and 3 from J; bases not matched to a gene: 5. This CDR3 has 15 amino acids. Written as DNA, the CDR3 is TGTGCCAGCAGCCGACAGGGCGGTGGGGCCAACGTCCTGACTTTC. This encodes CASSRQGGGANVLTF.